This T cell receptor (beta chain) is drawn from a study of tumor-infiltrating lymphocytes in primary liver carcinoma. The overall study: Aged between 30 and 69 years, the patients were men and women. Regarding the study as a whole: Merely about 8-24% of top clones occurred in all five tumor regions.

Making TCR beta cDNA involved approximately 510 ng total RNA and a constant-region primer. Each TCR beta library was derived from three nested multiplex PCR rounds that employed slightly modified ARM-PCR. TRBV1-TRBV30 forward primers and a C-beta reverse primer were used in the first two PCR rounds, which each ran for approximately 11 cycles. TCRdb processed the multiplex PCR reads anew with MiXCR; each CDR3 protein has one entry. The sample holds 40,000 to 55,000 distinct CDR3 sequences, around 77% seen once. It was from about 20-30 mg of unsorted bulk tissue that RNA and DNA were co-extracted. Each tumor had five separate regions sampled. The germline CDR1 and CDR2 sequences are SQVTM and ANQGSEA. This CDR3 region has 15 residues. Worth noting for this clonotype: The antigen is not known.

Sequencing used liver tumor tissue from sampling region 5. The sample's subset: tumor region T5, tumor centre. The rearrangement joins TRBV29-1 to TRBJ2-1, with 9 bases identical to TRBD2. This sequence was found in a man between 40 and 49 years old with primary liver carcinoma and hepatitis B virus infection. This chain's CDR3 is CSVRLAEGFYNEQFF. CDR3 sequence (DNA): TGCAGTGTTAGACTAGCGGAAGGGTTCTACAATGAGCAGTTCTTC.